A selection of T cell receptor beta chains follows, all from one sample in a study of beta chain features in type 1 diabetes. Generated by immunoSEQ multiplex PCR, the TCRdb table keeps only in-frame clones and is missing some. The sample yields 60,000 or so clones, roughly 60% seen once. Sequenced: Tregs from blood. The receptors originated from a woman aged 18-29 years in good health. Both conserved end residues are part of each CDR3. The D gene is left open where the match is weak. Size tells how often a clone was seen (once, few, many) or the class of an expanded clone, and some rows leave it out.

CDR3 protein: CASSLGGGHEKLFF
CDR3 DNA: TGTGCCAGCAGCTTAGGAGGGGGCCATGAAAAACTGTTTTTT
clone size: .
V gene: TRBV7-2
D gene: TRBD1
J gene: TRBJ1-4

CDR3 protein: CAWSRSGRADTQYF
CDR3 DNA: TGTGCCTGGAGTAGGAGCGGGAGGGCAGATACGCAGTATTTT
clone size: few
V gene: TRBV30
D gene: TRBD2
J gene: TRBJ2-3

CDR3 protein: CSVEWHEKLFF
CDR3 DNA: TGCAGCGTTGAGTGGCATGAAAAACTGTTTTTT
clone size: .
V gene: TRBV29-1
D gene: .
J gene: TRBJ1-4

CDR3 protein: CASSLDFLGNTIYF
CDR3 DNA: TGTGCCAGCAGCTTAGACTTCTTGGGAAACACCATATATTTT
clone size: .
V gene: TRBV11-2
D gene: .
J gene: TRBJ1-3

CDR3 protein: CASSLRLAGWSEQFF
CDR3 DNA: TGTGCCAGCAGCTTACGGCTAGCGGGATGGAGTGAGCAGTTCTTC
clone size: .
V gene: TRBV5-4
D gene: TRBD2
J gene: TRBJ2-1

CDR3 protein: CSVGPGDRGREQYF
CDR3 DNA: TGCAGCGTTGGACCTGGGGACAGGGGGCGAGAGCAGTACTTC
clone size: .
V gene: TRBV29-1
D gene: TRBD1
J gene: TRBJ2-7

CDR3 protein: CASLPGTGGHEQYF
CDR3 DNA: TGTGCCAGTTTACCCGGGACAGGCGGCCACGAGCAGTACTTC
clone size: .
V gene: TRBV5-8
D gene: TRBD1
J gene: TRBJ2-7

CDR3 protein: CAIPRLAGETYEQYF
CDR3 DNA: TGTGCCATCCCCCGACTAGCGGGAGAAACCTACGAGCAGTACTTC
clone size: few
V gene: TRBV2
D gene: TRBD2
J gene: TRBJ2-7

CDR3 protein: CASRSRQGPGTDTQYF
CDR3 DNA: TGTGCCAGCAGGTCAAGACAGGGGCCGGGCACAGATACGCAGTATTTT
clone size: .
V gene: TRBV11-3
D gene: TRBD1
J gene: TRBJ2-3

CDR3 protein: CASSSTSGLQETQYF
CDR3 DNA: TGTGCCAGCAGCTCCACTAGCGGGCTCCAAGAGACCCAGTACTTC
clone size: .
V gene: TRBV4-2
D gene: TRBD2
J gene: TRBJ2-5

CDR3 protein: CAIGPYSGNTIYF
CDR3 DNA: TGTGCCATCGGGCCTTACTCTGGAAACACCATATATTTT
clone size: .
V gene: TRBV10-3
D gene: .
J gene: TRBJ1-3

CDR3 protein: CASSFGGSGNEQFF
CDR3 DNA: TGTGCCAGCAGCTTTGGCGGGAGTGGGAATGAGCAGTTCTTC
clone size: few
V gene: TRBV9
D gene: TRBD2
J gene: TRBJ2-1

CDR3 protein: CASSLTYNTEAFF
CDR3 DNA: TGTGCCAGCTCACTTACCTATAACACTGAAGCTTTCTTT
clone size: few
V gene: TRBV18
D gene: .
J gene: TRBJ1-1

CDR3 protein: CASSLQGITYEQYF
CDR3 DNA: TGTGCCAGCAGTCTACAGGGGATTACCTACGAGCAGTACTTC
clone size: .
V gene: TRBV6-1
D gene: TRBD1
J gene: TRBJ2-7

CDR3 protein: CASSPRGEMNTEAFF
CDR3 DNA: TGTGCCAGCAGCCCCAGGGGGGAAATGAACACTGAAGCTTTCTTT
clone size: once
V gene: TRBV4-2
D gene: TRBD1
J gene: TRBJ1-1

CDR3 protein: CASTGSSGRPSSYNEQFF
CDR3 DNA: TGTGCCAGCACCGGGTCTAGCGGGAGGCCTAGCTCCTACAATGAGCAGTTCTTC
clone size: few
V gene: TRBV2
D gene: TRBD2
J gene: TRBJ2-1

CDR3 protein: CASSRTSGRAHEQFF
CDR3 DNA: TGTGCCAGCTCCCGGACTAGCGGGAGGGCCCATGAGCAGTTCTTC
clone size: .
V gene: TRBV18
D gene: TRBD2
J gene: TRBJ2-1

CDR3 protein: CASRGTSGRVDEQFF
CDR3 DNA: TGCGCCAGCAGGGGGACTAGCGGGAGAGTTGATGAGCAGTTCTTC
clone size: .
V gene: TRBV10-2
D gene: TRBD2
J gene: TRBJ2-1

CDR3 protein: CASSLGQGLDTQYF
CDR3 DNA: TGCGCCAGCAGCTTGGGGCAGGGGTTAGATACGCAGTATTTT
clone size: .
V gene: TRBV5-1
D gene: .
J gene: TRBJ2-3

CDR3 protein: CASSLVLGLDYNEQFF
CDR3 DNA: TGTGCCAGCAGCTTAGTTCTTGGACTAGATTACAATGAGCAGTTCTTC
clone size: few
V gene: TRBV7-8
D gene: TRBD2
J gene: TRBJ2-1

CDR3 protein: CASSPAGGVDTQYF
CDR3 DNA: TGTGCCAGCAGCCCCGCGGGGGGAGTTGATACGCAGTATTTT
clone size: .
V gene: TRBV7-2
D gene: TRBD2
J gene: TRBJ2-3

CDR3 protein: CASSLRENQPQHF
CDR3 DNA: TGTGCCAGCAGCTTAAGGGAGAATCAGCCCCAGCATTTT
clone size: .
V gene: TRBV11-1
D gene: .
J gene: TRBJ1-5

CDR3 protein: CASSWALAGALTDTQYF
CDR3 DNA: TGTGCCAGCAGCTGGGCTCTAGCGGGGGCCTTAACAGATACGCAGTATTTT
clone size: .
V gene: TRBV13
D gene: TRBD2
J gene: TRBJ2-3

CDR3 protein: CSVDNYNNEQFF
CDR3 DNA: TGCAGCGTTGACAACTACAACAATGAGCAGTTCTTC
clone size: few
V gene: TRBV29-1
D gene: .
J gene: TRBJ2-1

CDR3 protein: CAWSVPSGRGRTGELFF
CDR3 DNA: TGTGCCTGGAGTGTCCCCAGCGGGAGGGGTCGTACCGGGGAGCTGTTTTTT
clone size: few
V gene: TRBV30
D gene: TRBD2
J gene: TRBJ2-2

CDR3 protein: CASSSTSSGIRDSPLHF
CDR3 DNA: TGCGCCAGCAGCTCGACATCTTCAGGGATTCGAGATTCACCCCTCCACTTT
clone size: .
V gene: TRBV5-1
D gene: .
J gene: TRBJ1-6

CDR3 protein: CASGTSGGSTDTQYF
CDR3 DNA: TGCGCCAGCGGCACTAGCGGGGGGAGCACAGATACGCAGTATTTT
clone size: .
V gene: TRBV5-1
D gene: TRBD2
J gene: TRBJ2-3